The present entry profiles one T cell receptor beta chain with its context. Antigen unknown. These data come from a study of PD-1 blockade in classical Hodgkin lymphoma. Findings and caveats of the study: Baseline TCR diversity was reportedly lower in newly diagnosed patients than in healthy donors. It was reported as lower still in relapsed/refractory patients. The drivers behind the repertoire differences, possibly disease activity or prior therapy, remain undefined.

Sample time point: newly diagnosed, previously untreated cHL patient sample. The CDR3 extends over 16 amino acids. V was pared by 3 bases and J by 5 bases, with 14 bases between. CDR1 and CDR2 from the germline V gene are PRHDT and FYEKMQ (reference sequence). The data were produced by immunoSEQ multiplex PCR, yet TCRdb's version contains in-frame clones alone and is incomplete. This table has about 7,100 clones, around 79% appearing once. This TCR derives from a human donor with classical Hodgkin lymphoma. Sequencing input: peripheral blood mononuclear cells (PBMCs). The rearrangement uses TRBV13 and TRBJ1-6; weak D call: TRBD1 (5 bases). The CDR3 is CASSFSDSGDNSPLHF. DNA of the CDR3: TGTGCCAGCAGCTTCTCCGACAGTGGAGATAATTCACCCCTCCACTTT.